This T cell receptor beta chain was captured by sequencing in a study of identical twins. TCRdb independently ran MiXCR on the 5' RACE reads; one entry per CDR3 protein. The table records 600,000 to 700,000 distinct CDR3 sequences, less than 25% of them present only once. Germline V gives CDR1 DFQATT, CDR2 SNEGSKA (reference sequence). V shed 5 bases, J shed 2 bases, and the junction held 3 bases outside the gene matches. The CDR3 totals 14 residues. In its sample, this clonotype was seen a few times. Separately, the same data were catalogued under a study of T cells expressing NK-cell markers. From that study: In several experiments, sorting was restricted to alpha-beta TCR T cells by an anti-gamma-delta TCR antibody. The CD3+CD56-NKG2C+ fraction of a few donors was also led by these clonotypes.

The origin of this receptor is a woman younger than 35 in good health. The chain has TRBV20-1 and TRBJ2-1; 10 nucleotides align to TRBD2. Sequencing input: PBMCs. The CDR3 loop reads CSAASGGAYNEQFF. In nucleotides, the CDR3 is TGCAGTGCTGCAAGCGGGGGGGCCTACAATGAGCAGTTCTTC.